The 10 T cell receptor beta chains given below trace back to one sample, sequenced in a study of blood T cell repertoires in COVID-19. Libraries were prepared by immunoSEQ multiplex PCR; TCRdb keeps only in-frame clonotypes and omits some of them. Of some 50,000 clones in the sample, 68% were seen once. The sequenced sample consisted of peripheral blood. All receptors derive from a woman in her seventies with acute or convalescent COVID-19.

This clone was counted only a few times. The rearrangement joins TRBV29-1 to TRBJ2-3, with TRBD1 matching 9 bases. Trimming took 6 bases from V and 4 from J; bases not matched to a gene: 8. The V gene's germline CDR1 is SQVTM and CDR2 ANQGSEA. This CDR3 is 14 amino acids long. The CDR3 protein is CSVLGQGGADTQYF. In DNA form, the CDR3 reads TGCAGCGTCCTGGGACAGGGAGGCGCAGATACGCAGTATTTT.

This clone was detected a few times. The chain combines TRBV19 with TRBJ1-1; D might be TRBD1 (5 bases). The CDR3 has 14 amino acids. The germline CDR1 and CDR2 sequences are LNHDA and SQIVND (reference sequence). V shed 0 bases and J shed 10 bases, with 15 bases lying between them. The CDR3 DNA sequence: TGTGCCAGTAGTATAGAGGGGCTCCGGGGGAGAGCTTTCTTT. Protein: CASSIEGLRGRAFF.

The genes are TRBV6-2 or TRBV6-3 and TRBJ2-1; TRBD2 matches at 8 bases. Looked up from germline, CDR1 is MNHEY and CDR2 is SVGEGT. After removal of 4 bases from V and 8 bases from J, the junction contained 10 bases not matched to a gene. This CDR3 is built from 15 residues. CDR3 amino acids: CASSSLAGSGDEQFF. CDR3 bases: TGTGCCAGCAGTTCGTTAGCGGGGTCGGGAGATGAGCAGTTCTTC.

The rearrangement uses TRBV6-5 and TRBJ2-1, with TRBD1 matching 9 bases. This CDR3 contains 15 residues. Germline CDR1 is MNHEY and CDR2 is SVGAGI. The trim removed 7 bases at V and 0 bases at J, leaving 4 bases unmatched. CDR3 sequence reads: CASMTGQGSYNEQFF. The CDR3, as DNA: TGTGCCAGCATGACGGGACAGGGCTCCTACAATGAGCAGTTCTTC.

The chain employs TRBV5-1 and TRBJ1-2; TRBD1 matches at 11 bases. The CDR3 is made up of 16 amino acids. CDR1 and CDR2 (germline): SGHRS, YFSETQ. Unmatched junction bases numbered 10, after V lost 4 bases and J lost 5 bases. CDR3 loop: CASSVGPGQGGYGYTF. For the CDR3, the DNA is TGCGCCAGCAGCGTGGGACCGGGACAGGGGGGGTATGGCTACACCTTC.

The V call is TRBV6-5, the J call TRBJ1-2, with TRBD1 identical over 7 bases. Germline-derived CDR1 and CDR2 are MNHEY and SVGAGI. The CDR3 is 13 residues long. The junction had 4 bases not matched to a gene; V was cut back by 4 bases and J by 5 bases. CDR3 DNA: TGTGCCAGCAGTTGGGGGACAGCTTATGGCTACACCTTC. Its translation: CASSWGTAYGYTF.

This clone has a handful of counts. Here the CDR3 reads CASSAQLAGGRELFF. DNA of the CDR3: TGTGCCAGCAGCGCCCAACTAGCGGGAGGGAGGGAGCTGTTTTTT. The genes are TRBV7-6 and TRBJ2-2; TRBD2 aligns across 13 bases. Trimming at V came to 5 bases and at J to 9 bases, leaving 6 bases not matched to a gene. Germline V lookup: CDR1 SGHVS, CDR2 FNYEAQ. This CDR3 is built from 15 residues.

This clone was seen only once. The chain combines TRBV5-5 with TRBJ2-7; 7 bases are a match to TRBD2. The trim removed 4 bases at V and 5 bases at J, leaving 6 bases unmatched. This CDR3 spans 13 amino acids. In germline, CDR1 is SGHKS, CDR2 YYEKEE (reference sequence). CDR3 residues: CASSPQGGDEQYF. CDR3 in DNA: TGTGCCAGCAGCCCCCAGGGAGGGGACGAGCAGTACTTC.

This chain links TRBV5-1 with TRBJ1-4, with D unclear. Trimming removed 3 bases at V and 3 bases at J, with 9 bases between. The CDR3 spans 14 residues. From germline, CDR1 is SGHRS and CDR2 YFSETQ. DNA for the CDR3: TGCGCCAGCAGCTGGGCAGAGCCTAATGAAAAACTGTTTTTT. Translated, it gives CASSWAEPNEKLFF.

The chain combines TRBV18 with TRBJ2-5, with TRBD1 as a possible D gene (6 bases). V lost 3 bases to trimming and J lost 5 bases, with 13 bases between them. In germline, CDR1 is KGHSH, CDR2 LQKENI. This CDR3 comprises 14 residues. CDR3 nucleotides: TGTGCCAGCTCACCCTTTGGAAGGGGGGAGACCCAGTACTTC. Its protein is CASSPFGRGETQYF.